This T cell receptor beta chain was sequenced during a study of preoperative IRX-2 immunotherapy in early breast cancer (dated by TCRdb to between 2019 and 2020). The method behind the library was the immunoSEQ multiplex PCR assay. The table comes from immuneACCESS by way of TCRdb, which keeps in-frame sequences with V and J called. Part of the clones is missing from these tables; in studies checked, under half for an unresolved V gene and the rest for unknown reasons. In all, the sample holds 40,000 to 45,000 clones, and around 77% of those were seen once. Jointly, the top ten make up about 1% of the sample. The meaning of the sample's treatment or condition label: preoperative locoregional IRX-2 cytokine immunotherapy. The samples were obtained from a phase Ib study that tested preoperative, locoregional IRX-2 cytokine immunotherapy meant to prime immune responses. Before surgery, IRX-2 was given to the donors, who were patients with early-stage breast cancer.

Of note for this clone: Its target antigen remains unknown. Per-base quality was not reported, and no clone a single base away is much larger than it.

Reading the germline V gene (reference sequence) gives CDR1 LNHDA and CDR2 SQIVND. V is cut by 0 bases and J by 2 bases, and the space between the germline ends is 11 bases. The CDR3 covers 15 residues, taking in both the cysteine and the phenylalanine. Only the CDR3 part of the read is kept: 45 bases, read in frame from the first base. The chain is assembled from TRBV19 and TRBJ2-7, with TRBD2 tentatively as D gene (6 bases match). The TCR sequence derives from a human donor with breast cancer. The input for sequencing was tumor tissue, taken after IRX-2 immunotherapy. CDR3 reads: CASSIDGGMAYEQYF. The DNA reads TGTGCCAGTAGTATAGATGGGGGGATGGCCTACGAGCAGTACTTC.